Included here is one T cell receptor beta chain sequence, with context. This sample stems from a study of cytotoxic CD8 clonotypes in ibrutinib-treated CLL. Genomic DNA (around 2 micrograms) was obtained from cryopreserved PBMCs for construction of TCR beta libraries. The CDR3 spans 17 residues. Per the germline V gene, CDR1 is SGHRS and CDR2 is YFSETQ. Germline trimming cut 4 bases from V and 7 bases from J; bases unmatched to any gene: 14. Generated by immunoSEQ multiplex PCR, the TCRdb table keeps only in-frame clones and is missing some. Seen here are roughly 180,000 clones, about four fifths observed once, and the top ten hold roughly 4.6%.

This receptor was taken from a human donor with chronic lymphocytic leukemia. The chain combines TRBV5-1 with TRBJ2-5; the match to TRBD2 covers 12 bases. Sequenced here: PBMCs, sampled after 24 months of ibrutinib treatment. CDR3 bases: TGCGCCAGCAGCGGGGCCGGACTAGCGGGGTCCCGTGGGACCCAGTACTTC. This encodes CASSGAGLAGSRGTQYF.